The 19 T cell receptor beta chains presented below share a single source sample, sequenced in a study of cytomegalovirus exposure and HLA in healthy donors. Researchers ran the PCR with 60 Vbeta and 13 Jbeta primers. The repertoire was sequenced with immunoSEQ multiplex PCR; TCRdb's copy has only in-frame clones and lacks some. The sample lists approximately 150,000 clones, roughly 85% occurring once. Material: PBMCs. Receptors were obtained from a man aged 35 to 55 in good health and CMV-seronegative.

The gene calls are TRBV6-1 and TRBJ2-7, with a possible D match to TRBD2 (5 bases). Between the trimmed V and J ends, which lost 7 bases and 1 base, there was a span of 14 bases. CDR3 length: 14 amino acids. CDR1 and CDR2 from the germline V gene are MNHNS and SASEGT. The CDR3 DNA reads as TGTGCCAGCATCCCGACTCGGGGATCCTACGAGCAGTACTTC. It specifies CASIPTRGSYEQYF.

This chain's CDR3 is CASSSGLAPGELFF. CDR3 bases: TGCGCCAGCAGCTCGGGACTAGCGCCCGGGGAGCTGTTTTTT. The J gene is TRBJ2-2, the V gene TRBV5-1, with TRBD2 matching 10 bases. Germline V CDR1 and CDR2: SGHRS, YFSETQ. Trimming took 3 bases from V and 6 from J; bases not matched to a gene: 2. The CDR3 length is 14 residues. Using reference TRBV5-1 and TRBJ2-2 for the parts outside the CDR3, the full variable domain is KAGVTQTPRYLIKTRGQQVTLSCSPISGHRSVSWYQQTPGQGLQFLFEYFSETQRNKGNFPGRFSGRQFSNSRSEMNVSTLELGDSALYLCASSSGLAPGELFFGEGSRLTVL.

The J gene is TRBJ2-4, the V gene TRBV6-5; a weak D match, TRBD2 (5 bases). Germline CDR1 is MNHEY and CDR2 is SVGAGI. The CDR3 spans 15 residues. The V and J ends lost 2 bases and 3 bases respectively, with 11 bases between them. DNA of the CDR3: TGTGCCAGCAGTTACGAGGGTTTGGGCAAAAACATTCAGTACTTC. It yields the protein CASSYEGLGKNIQYF.

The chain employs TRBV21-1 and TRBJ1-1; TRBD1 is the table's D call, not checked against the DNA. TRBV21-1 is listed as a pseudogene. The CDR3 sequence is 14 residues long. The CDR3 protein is CASSAGQGVPEAFF. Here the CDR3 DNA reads TGTGCCAGCAGCGCGGGACAGGGGGTCCCTGAAGCTTTCTTT.

CDR3 nucleotide sequence: TGTGCCAGCAGCCCTGACAGGGGGAGATCGACAGATACGCAGTATTTT. Translated, it gives CASSPDRGRSTDTQYF. The V gene is TRBV4-2, the J gene TRBJ2-3, with 9 bases fitting TRBD1. With 4 bases clipped from V and 3 bases from J, the junction kept 8 bases outside the gene matches. Per the germline V gene, CDR1 is LGHNA and CDR2 is YNFKEQ. The CDR3 sequence is 16 residues long.

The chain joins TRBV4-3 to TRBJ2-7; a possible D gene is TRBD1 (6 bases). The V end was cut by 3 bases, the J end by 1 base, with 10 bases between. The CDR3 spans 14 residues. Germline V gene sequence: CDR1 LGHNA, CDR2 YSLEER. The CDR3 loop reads CASSQAQGSYEQYF. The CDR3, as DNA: TGCGCCAGCAGCCAGGCACAGGGATCCTACGAGCAGTACTTC.

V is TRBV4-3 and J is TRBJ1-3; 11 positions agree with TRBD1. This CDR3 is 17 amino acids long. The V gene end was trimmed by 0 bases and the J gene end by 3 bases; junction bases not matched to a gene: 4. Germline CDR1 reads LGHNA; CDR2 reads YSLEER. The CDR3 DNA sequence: TGCGCCAGCAGCCAAGATTCGGGACAGGGGGTTGGAAACACCATATATTTT. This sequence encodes CASSQDSGQGVGNTIYF.

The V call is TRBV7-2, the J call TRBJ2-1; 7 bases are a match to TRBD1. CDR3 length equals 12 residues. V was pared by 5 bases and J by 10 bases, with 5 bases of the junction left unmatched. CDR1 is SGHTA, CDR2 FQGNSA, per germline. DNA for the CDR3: TGTGCCAGCAGCATCCACAGGGGCGAGCAGTTCTTC. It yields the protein CASSIHRGEQFF.

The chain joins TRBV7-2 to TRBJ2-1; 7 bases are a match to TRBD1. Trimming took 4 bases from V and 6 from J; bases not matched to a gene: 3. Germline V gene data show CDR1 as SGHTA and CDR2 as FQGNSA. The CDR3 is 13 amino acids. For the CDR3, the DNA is TGTGCCAGCAGCTGGGGACAGTTCAATGAGCAGTTCTTC. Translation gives CASSWGQFNEQFF.

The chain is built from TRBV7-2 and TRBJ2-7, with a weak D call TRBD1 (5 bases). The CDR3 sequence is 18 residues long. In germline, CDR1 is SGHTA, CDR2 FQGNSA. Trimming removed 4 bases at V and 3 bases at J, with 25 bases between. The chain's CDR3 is CASSSLGPLSHDSYEQYF. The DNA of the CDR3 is TGTGCCAGCAGCTCATTGGGGCCTCTATCCCATGACAGCTACGAGCAGTACTTC.

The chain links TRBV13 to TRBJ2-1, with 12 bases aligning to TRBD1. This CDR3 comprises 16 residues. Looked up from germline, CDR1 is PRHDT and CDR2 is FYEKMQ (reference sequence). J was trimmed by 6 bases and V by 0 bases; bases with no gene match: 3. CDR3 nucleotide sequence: TGTGCCAGCAGCTTAGGCTGGGACAGGGGGCTCAATGAGCAGTTCTTC. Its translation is CASSLGWDRGLNEQFF.

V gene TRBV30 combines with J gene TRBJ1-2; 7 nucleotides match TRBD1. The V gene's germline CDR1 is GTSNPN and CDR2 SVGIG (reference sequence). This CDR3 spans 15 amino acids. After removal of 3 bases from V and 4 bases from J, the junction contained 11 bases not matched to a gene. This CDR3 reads CAWRAQGLRGYGYTF. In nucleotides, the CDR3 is TGTGCCTGGAGAGCACAGGGGCTCCGCGGCTATGGCTACACCTTC.

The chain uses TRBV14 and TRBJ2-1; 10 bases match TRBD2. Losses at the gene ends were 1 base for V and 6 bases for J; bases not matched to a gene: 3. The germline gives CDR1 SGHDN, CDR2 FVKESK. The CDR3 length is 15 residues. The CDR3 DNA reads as TGTGCCAGCAGCCAAGCCAGCGGGAGGGGCAATGAGCAGTTCTTC. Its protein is CASSQASGRGNEQFF. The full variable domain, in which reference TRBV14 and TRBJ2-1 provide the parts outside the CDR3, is EAGVTQFPSHSVIEKGQTVTLRCDPISGHDNLYWYRRVMGKEIKFLLHFVKESKQDESGMPNNRFLAERTGGTYSTLKVQPAELEDSGVYFCASSQASGRGNEQFFGPGTRLTVL.

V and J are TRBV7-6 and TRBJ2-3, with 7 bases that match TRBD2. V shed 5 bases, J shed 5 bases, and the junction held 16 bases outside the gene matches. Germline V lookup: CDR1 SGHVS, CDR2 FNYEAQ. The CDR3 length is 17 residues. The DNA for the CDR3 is TGTGCCAGCAGCCTCGTCGCCTTAGGAGGGAGGGTAGATACGCAGTATTTT. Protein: CASSLVALGGRVDTQYF.

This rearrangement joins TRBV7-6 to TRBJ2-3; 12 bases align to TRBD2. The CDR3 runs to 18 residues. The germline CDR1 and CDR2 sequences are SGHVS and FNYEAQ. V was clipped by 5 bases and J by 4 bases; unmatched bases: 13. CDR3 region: CASSRRTSGNSGADTQYF. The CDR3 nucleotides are TGTGCCAGCAGCCGTCGGACTAGCGGGAATTCGGGTGCAGATACGCAGTATTTT.

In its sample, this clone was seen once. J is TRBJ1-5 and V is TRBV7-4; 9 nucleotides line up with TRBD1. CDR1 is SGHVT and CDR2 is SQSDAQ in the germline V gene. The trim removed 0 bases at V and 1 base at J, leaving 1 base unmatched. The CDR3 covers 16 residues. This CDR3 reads CASSLAQGASNQPQHF. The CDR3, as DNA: TGTGCCAGCAGCTTAGCACAGGGGGCAAGCAATCAGCCCCAGCATTTT.

CDR3 sequence (DNA): TGTGCCAGTACCCCGGGCGGGAGCCCCTACAATGAGCAGTTCTTC. Protein: CASTPGGSPYNEQFF. The chain links TRBV19 to TRBJ2-1, with TRBD2 identical over 7 bases. V dropped 7 bases and J dropped 2; count of bases not matched to a gene: 8. This CDR3 has 15 amino acids. Germline V lookup: CDR1 LNHDA, CDR2 SQIVND (reference sequence).

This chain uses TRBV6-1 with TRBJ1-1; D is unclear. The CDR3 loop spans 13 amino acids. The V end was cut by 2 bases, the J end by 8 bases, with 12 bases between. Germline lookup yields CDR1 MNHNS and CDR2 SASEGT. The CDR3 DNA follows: TGTGCCAGCAGTGAACAGAGGCCCGGCGAAGCTTTCTTT. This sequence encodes CASSEQRPGEAFF.

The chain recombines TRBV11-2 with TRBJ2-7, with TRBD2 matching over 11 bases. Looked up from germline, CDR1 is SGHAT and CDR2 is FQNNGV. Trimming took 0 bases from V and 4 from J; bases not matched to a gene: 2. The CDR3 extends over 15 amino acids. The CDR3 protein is CASSLETSGSYEQYF. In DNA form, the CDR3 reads TGTGCCAGCAGCTTAGAAACTAGCGGGAGTTACGAGCAGTACTTC. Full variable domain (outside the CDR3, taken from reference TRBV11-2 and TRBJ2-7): EAGVAQSPRYKIIEKRQSVAFWCNPISGHATLYWYQQILGQGPKLLIQFQNNGVVDDSQLPKDRFSAERLKGVDSTLKIQPAKLEDSAVYLCASSLETSGSYEQYFGPGTRLTVT.